The 14 T cell receptor beta chains presented below share a single source sample, sequenced in a study of cytotoxic CD8 clonotypes in ibrutinib-treated CLL. Using immunoSEQ multiplex PCR, the repertoire was profiled, and TCRdb retains in-frame clones only, with some absent. This table has roughly 150,000 clones, about 80% appearing once. Material: PBMCs, obtained after 24 months of ibrutinib treatment. The receptors stem from a human donor with chronic lymphocytic leukemia.

Of note for this clone: At the DNA level, this CDR3 is encoded by other sequences in the same sample as well. V gene TRBV18 combines with J gene TRBJ2-7; 7 bases fit TRBD1. Germline lookup yields CDR1 KGHSH and CDR2 LQKENI. After removal of 3 bases from V and 3 bases from J, the junction contained 5 bases not matched to a gene. The CDR3 has 14 amino acids. CDR3: CASSPRTGSYEQYF. CDR3 DNA: TGTGCCAGCTCACCCCGGACAGGTAGCTACGAGCAGTACTTC.

CDR3 coding DNA: TGTGTCAGAAGCCCCCCCACAAACGGGAGGGAAAATCAGCCCCAGCATTTT. This sequence encodes CVRSPPTNGRENQPQHF. The chain couples TRBV7-5 to TRBJ1-5. TRBV7-5 has pseudogene status. This CDR3 is 17 amino acids long.

This clone occurred a few times. V gene TRBV5-1 combines with J gene TRBJ1-1; D is perhaps TRBD1 (6 bases). Germline CDR1 and CDR2: SGHRS and YFSETQ. Trimming left V 4 bases short and J 1 base short, with 35 bases between. This CDR3 has 22 residues. This chain's CDR3 is CASSTGTYQIWRDSTGNTEAFF. CDR3 nucleotide sequence: TGCGCCAGCAGCACCGGGACATATCAGATATGGAGGGATTCGACGGGGAACACTGAAGCTTTCTTT.

This chain uses TRBV6-5 with TRBJ2-2, with 12 bases that match TRBD2. The CDR3 covers 16 residues. Trimming removed 2 bases from V and 4 bases from J; junction bases left unmatched: 2. Germline V gives CDR1 MNHEY, CDR2 SVGAGI. This CDR3 is CASSYGLAGSTGELFF. The CDR3 DNA is TGTGCCAGCAGTTACGGACTAGCGGGATCCACCGGGGAGCTGTTTTTT.

This chain joins TRBV11-1 and TRBJ2-5, with 7 positions matching TRBD1. This CDR3 contains 17 residues. The germline gives CDR1 SGHAT, CDR2 FQDESV (reference sequence). J gave up 2 bases and V 4 bases, and 13 bases lay outside the gene matches. Here the CDR3 DNA reads TGTGCCAGCAGCTACACAGGGGTCGGGCATGGACAAGAGACCCAGTACTTC. Translation: CASSYTGVGHGQETQYF. Filled out from reference TRBV11-1 and TRBJ2-5, the complete variable domain reads EAEVAQSPRYKITEKSQAVAFWCDPISGHATLYWYRQILGQGPELLVQFQDESVVDDSQLPKDRFSAERLKGVDSTLKIQPAELGDSAMYLCASSYTGVGHGQETQYFGPGTRLLVL.

CDR3 coding DNA: TGTGCCAGCAGCTTTCCGCGAATTAATGAAAAACTGTTTTTT. This codes for CASSFPRINEKLFF. The J gene is TRBJ1-4, the V gene TRBV7-2; D ambiguous. The germline CDR1 and CDR2 sequences are SGHTA and FQGNSA. Between the trimmed V and J ends, which lost 3 bases and 4 bases, there was a span of 9 bases. The CDR3 has 14 residues.

A single count supports this clone. The junction departs from the called germline gene at one end, perhaps through a read error. The chain carries TRBV6-1 and TRBJ1-2, with D uncertain. The CDR3 is 11 residues long. CDR1 and CDR2 from the germline V gene are MNHNS and SASEGT. The CDR3 reads CASSEYQSKDF. The CDR3 DNA reads TGTGCCAGCAGTGAATATCAGAGCAAGGACTTC.

Regarding this clone: In the same sample, other DNA sequences code for this CDR3. V is TRBV5-4 and J is TRBJ1-2; perhaps TRBD1 as D (5 bases). Trimming took off 5 bases at V and 5 bases at J, with 13 bases between the two ends. The CDR3 length is 13 residues. Germline CDR1 is SGHNT and CDR2 is YYREEE (reference sequence). Written as DNA, the CDR3 is TGTGCCAGCAGAGGGCAGGGCGGATATGGCTACACCTTC. Protein: CASRGQGGYGYTF.

The chain couples TRBV21-1 to TRBJ1-6. TRBV21-1 corresponds to a pseudogene. CDR3 length: 16 residues. CDR3 DNA: TGTGCCAGCAGCCCTAAAACGGGGCGGCCCAAATCACCCCTCCACTTT. As protein: CASSPKTGRPKSPLHF.

The chain is built from TRBV19 and TRBJ1-1; D is perhaps TRBD1 (5 bases). The CDR3 sequence is 13 residues long. V dropped 6 bases and J dropped 4 bases, with 12 bases sitting between them. Germline V gives CDR1 LNHDA, CDR2 SQIVND (reference sequence). In DNA form, the CDR3 reads TGTGCCAGTAGGGTCCTTAGGGGCACTGAAGCTTTCTTT. This translates into CASRVLRGTEAFF. The whole variable domain, remainder taken from reference TRBV19 and TRBJ1-1, is DGGITQSPKYLFRKEGQNVTLSCEQNLNHDAMYWYRQDPGQGLRLIYYSQIVNDFQKGDIAEGYSVSREKKESFPLTVTSAQKNPTAFYLCASRVLRGTEAFFGQGTRLTVV.

This clone has more than one count but fewer than ten. The chain is built from TRBV25-1 and TRBJ2-7; D perhaps matches TRBD1 (6 bases). Between the trimmed V and J ends, which lost 5 bases and 2 bases, there was a span of 13 bases. This CDR3 is built from 14 residues. Germline V lookup: CDR1 MGHDK, CDR2 SYGVNS. The CDR3 region is CASSKQTGTYEQYF. The CDR3 DNA is TGTGCCAGCAGTAAACAGACAGGTACCTACGAGCAGTACTTC.

The V gene is TRBV19, the J gene TRBJ2-6; D is uncertain. The CDR3 runs 16 residues. The V end lost 3 bases, the J end lost 4 bases, and 13 bases lay between the germline ends. Germline V CDR1 and CDR2: LNHDA, SQIVND (reference sequence). The CDR3 DNA follows: TGTGCCAGTAGTATTGGCATGGCGGCAGGGGCCAACGTCCTGACTTTC. Translating it yields CASSIGMAAGANVLTF.

This chain uses TRBV5-1 with TRBJ1-2; 7 positions agree with TRBD1. Trimming cost V 4 bases and J 6 bases; bases outside gene matches: 6. CDR1 and CDR2 (germline): SGHRS, YFSETQ. The CDR3 totals 13 residues. CDR3 DNA: TGCGCCAGCAGCCTTTCCGGGACAGATGGCTACACCTTC. This gives the protein CASSLSGTDGYTF.

This chain connects TRBV23-1 to TRBJ2-1, with TRBD1 as a possible D gene (8 bases). TRBV23-1 is an ORF; its function is uncertain. There are 17 residues in the CDR3. V shed 0 bases and J shed 5 bases, with 17 bases lying between them. CDR3 sequence reads: CASSQSRDRTRDNEQFF. The CDR3 DNA follows: TGCGCCAGCAGTCAATCGAGGGACAGGACTAGGGACAATGAGCAGTTCTTC.